This T cell receptor beta chain was identified in a study of response to subunit inactivated influenza vaccine. Study-level points and caveats: Each seasonal flu vaccination may recruit only limited new T cells, authors suggested.

TCRdb re-analysed the RT-PCR reads in MiXCR, keeping a single row per CDR3 protein. The profile shows 650,000 to 800,000 distinct CDR3 sequences, roughly 18% of them singletons. This CDR3 region has 12 residues. Germline loops: CDR1 MNHNY, CDR2 SVGAGI (reference sequence). Comment on this clonotype: Its antigen remains unknown. The junction differs from germline at one of its ends, possibly a read error.

This clonotype originated in a man in his fifties who received an inactivated influenza vaccine. The chain employs TRBV6-6 and TRBJ2-1; no clear D gene. The material was PBMCs from blood, obtained approximately 5 days after vaccination. CDR3 sequence reads: CASRENYLEQLF. The CDR3 coding sequence is TGTGCCAGCAGGGAAAACTACCTCGAGCAGCTCTTC.